This is a list of T cell receptor beta chains from one sample in a study of early T cells in non-severe SARS-CoV-2 infection. TCRdb ran MiXCR on the 5' RACE reads and lists one entry per CDR3 protein. The sample includes around 12,000 distinct CDR3 sequences, 4% to 5.5% of them seen just once. Sequenced input: whole blood. The receptors come from an adult who was a healthcare worker with PCR-confirmed SARS-CoV-2 infection or an uninfected control (not recorded which). The conserved cysteine and the conserved F or W are not part of the CDR3 here. D genes are given only for firm matches.

d_call v_call cdr3_aa
TRBD2 TRBV11-2 ASSQGTSGGNEQF
. TRBV20-1 SARDLADEPYGYT
. TRBV10-3 AISDMGNTIY
. TRBV28 ASSPPGQENGYT
. TRBV5-6 ASSHLTGGHTGELF
. TRBV6-1 ASGIPDRSYGYT
. TRBV5-4 ASSLMDEKLF
TRBD2 TRBV5-6 ASSYRSGRHNEQF
. TRBV4-1 ASSHPGWRVATEAF
. TRBV29-1 SVGSSGANVLT
TRBD2 TRBV4-3 ASSHDSGGDTGELF
. TRBV5-6 ASKGRRDTQY
. TRBV11-2 ASSLVRGANEQF
. TRBV21-1 ASLSKGESEAF
. TRBV5-4 ASSLGYTGELF
. TRBV4-2 ASSSLRNGYT
TRBD1 TRBV11-3 ATRGTYRGFRFSLH
. TRBV6-5 ASITQSRGTEAF
. TRBV5-1 ASSLVQGSQYGYT
. TRBV23-1 ASSQSNQPQH
TRBD1 TRBV7-2 ASSRDSFYGYT
. TRBV20-1 SVSASTDTQY
TRBD2 TRBV20-1 SASLGGASGANVLT
. TRBV9 ASSVGSGAETQY
TRBD1 TRBV5-1 ASSWTGRNTEAF